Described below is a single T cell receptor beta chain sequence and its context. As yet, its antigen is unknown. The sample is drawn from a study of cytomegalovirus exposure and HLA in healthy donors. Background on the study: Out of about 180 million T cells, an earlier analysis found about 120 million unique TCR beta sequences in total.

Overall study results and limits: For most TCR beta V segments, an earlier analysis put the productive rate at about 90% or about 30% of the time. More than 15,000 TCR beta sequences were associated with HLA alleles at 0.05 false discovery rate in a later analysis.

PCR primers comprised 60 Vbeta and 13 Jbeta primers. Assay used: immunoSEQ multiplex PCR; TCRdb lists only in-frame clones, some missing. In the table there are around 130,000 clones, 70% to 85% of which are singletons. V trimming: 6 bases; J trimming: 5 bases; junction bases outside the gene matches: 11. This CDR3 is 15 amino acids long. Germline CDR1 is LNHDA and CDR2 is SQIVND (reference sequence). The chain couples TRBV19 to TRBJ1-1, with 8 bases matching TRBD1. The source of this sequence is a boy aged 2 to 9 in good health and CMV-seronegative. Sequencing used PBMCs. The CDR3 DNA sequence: TGTGCCAGTAGGACAGGGGAATTTTCGGTTACTGAAGCTTTCTTT. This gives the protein CASRTGEFSVTEAFF.